This passage covers 22 T cell receptor beta chains from one sample sequenced in a study of early T cells in non-severe SARS-CoV-2 infection. TCRdb ran MiXCR on the 5' RACE reads and lists one entry per CDR3 protein. The profile shows over 90,000 distinct CDR3 sequences, over 10% of them singletons. Sample: whole blood. The receptors originated from an adult who was a healthcare worker with PCR-confirmed SARS-CoV-2 infection or an uninfected control (not recorded which).

This chain joins TRBV2 and TRBJ2-2; 7 bases agree with TRBD1. V lost 8 bases to trimming and J lost 4 bases; unmatched junction nucleotides: 10. The germline V gene has CDR1 SNHLY and CDR2 FYNNEI. This CDR3 is 15 amino acids long. For the CDR3, the DNA is TGTGCCAGCCTTTGGGACAGTCGAGGCACCGGGGAGCTGTTTTTT. Its translation is CASLWDSRGTGELFF. Filled out from reference TRBV2 and TRBJ2-2, the complete variable domain reads EPEVTQTPSHQVTQMGQEVILRCVPISNHLYFYWYRQILGQKVEFLVSFYNNEISEKSEIFDDQFSVERPDGSNFTLKIRSTKLEDSAMYFCASLWDSRGTGELFFGEGSRLTVL.

In its sample, this clonotype was seen many times. The chain recombines TRBV19 with TRBJ2-7, with 7 positions matching TRBD2. Germline V gene sequence: CDR1 LNHDA, CDR2 SQIVND (reference sequence). This CDR3 is 14 amino acids long. Trimming cost V 8 bases and J 2 bases; bases outside gene matches: 9. The CDR3 coding sequence is TGTGCCAGTTCCCTCATGGGAGGGCCCTACGAGCAGTACTTC. Translation gives CASSLMGGPYEQYF. The full variable domain, with the rest looked up from reference TRBV19 and TRBJ2-7, is DGGITQSPKYLFRKEGQNVTLSCEQNLNHDAMYWYRQDPGQGLRLIYYSQIVNDFQKGDIAEGYSVSREKKESFPLTVTSAQKNPTAFYLCASSLMGGPYEQYFGPGTRLTVT.

This clonotype was counted only a few times. The CDR3 DNA follows: TGTGCCAGTAGTCGGACAGGGAGGGGGGAGCTGTTTTTT. Translating gives CASSRTGRGELFF. The chain combines TRBV19 with TRBJ2-2; 8 bases align to TRBD1. The trim removed 5 bases at V and 8 bases at J, leaving 4 bases unmatched. Germline loops: CDR1 LNHDA, CDR2 SQIVND (reference sequence). The CDR3 runs to 13 residues.

There are many counts of this clonotype. The rearrangement links TRBV20-1 to TRBJ2-3, with 11 bases identical to TRBD2. The CDR3 runs to 15 residues. The V gene end was trimmed by 0 bases and the J gene end by 9 bases; junction bases not matched to a gene: 8. CDR1 is DFQATT, CDR2 SNEGSKA, per germline (reference sequence). The CDR3 loop is CSARDFTSGRGTQYF. The CDR3 DNA reads TGCAGTGCTAGAGATTTTACTAGCGGGAGAGGAACGCAGTATTTT.

This clonotype was seen a handful of times. The J gene is TRBJ2-4, the V gene TRBV29-1; TRBD2 is a possible D gene (5 bases). The germline V gene has CDR1 SQVTM and CDR2 ANQGSEA. The CDR3 covers 12 residues. V was shortened by 4 bases and J by 8 bases, with 12 bases between the two germline ends. CDR3 amino acids: CSVVDLLYIQYF. The CDR3 coding sequence is TGCAGCGTTGTGGACTTACTCTACATTCAGTACTTC. Using reference TRBV29-1 and TRBJ2-4 for the parts outside the CDR3, the full variable domain is SAVISQKPSRDICQRGTSLTIQCQVDSQVTMMFWYRQQPGQSLTLIATANQGSEATYESGFVIDKFPISRPNLTFSTLTVSNMSPEDSSIYLCSVVDLLYIQYFGAGTRLSVL.

This clonotype was picked up many times. CDR3 nucleotides: TGTGCCAGCAGTGAAGGGGAAAACATTCAGTACTTC. Its translation: CASSEGENIQYF. V and J are TRBV6-1 and TRBJ2-4; no definite D call. CDR1 MNHNS and CDR2 SASEGT come from the germline V gene. The CDR3 is 12 amino acids. V gave up 1 base and J gave up 5 bases, with 3 bases separating them.

This clonotype was seen only a few times. CDR3 sequence reads: CASSLVRENTEAFF. The CDR3 DNA reads TGCGCCAGCAGCTTGGTTCGGGAGAACACTGAAGCTTTCTTT. V and J are TRBV5-1 and TRBJ1-1; the D is unclear. The ends were cut back, 0 bases at V and 1 base at J, with 7 bases in the middle. CDR1 is SGHRS and CDR2 is YFSETQ in the germline V gene. The CDR3 spans 14 residues.

J is TRBJ1-1 and V is TRBV12-3 or TRBV12-4, with D possibly matching TRBD1 (5 bases). Trimming removed 5 bases at V and 5 bases at J, with 15 bases between. This CDR3 spans 14 amino acids. The CDR3: CASSRRGGGTEAFF. The CDR3 coding sequence is TGTGCCAGCAGTCGGAGGGGAGGAGGGACTGAAGCTTTCTTT.

The rearrangement uses TRBV12-3 or TRBV12-4 and TRBJ2-7; D is perhaps TRBD2 (5 bases). The V end lost 2 bases, the J end lost 2 bases, and 10 bases lay between the germline ends. The CDR3 runs 14 residues. The CDR3 DNA sequence: TGTGCCAGCAGTTTATTACTAGGCCCCTACGAGCAGTACTTC. It codes for CASSLLLGPYEQYF.

In DNA form, the CDR3 reads TGTGCCAGTGGAACAGGGGGCTATGGCTACACCTTC. This gives the protein CASGTGGYGYTF. J is TRBJ1-2 and V is TRBV2; 8 bases match TRBD1. Germline loops: CDR1 SNHLY, CDR2 FYNNEI. This CDR3 region has 12 residues. Germline trimming cut 9 bases from V and 4 bases from J; bases unmatched to any gene: 4. The full variable domain, rest sourced from reference TRBV2 and TRBJ1-2, is EPEVTQTPSHQVTQMGQEVILRCVPISNHLYFYWYRQILGQKVEFLVSFYNNEISEKSEIFDDQFSVERPDGSNFTLKIRSTKLEDSAMYFCASGTGGYGYTFGSGTRLTVV.

The J gene is TRBJ2-5, the V gene TRBV29-1, with 8 positions matching TRBD2. V lost 5 bases, J lost 2 bases, and 1 base stayed unmatched. This CDR3 comprises 12 residues. CDR1 SQVTM and CDR2 ANQGSEA come from the germline V gene. Here the CDR3 DNA reads TGCAGCGTTTTAGCGGGACAAGAGACCCAGTACTTC. Protein sequence: CSVLAGQETQYF.

This chain uses TRBV10-2 with TRBJ1-2; no definite D call. Germline CDR1 reads WSHSY; CDR2 reads SAAADI. The germline V and J ends were trimmed by 2 bases and 8 bases, with 15 bases remaining between them. The CDR3 is 14 amino acids. The CDR3 reads CASSESFRMGGYTF. CDR3 nucleotide sequence: TGCGCCAGCAGTGAGAGTTTCCGAATGGGGGGCTACACCTTC.

This clonotype was picked up many times. The chain links TRBV7-6 to TRBJ1-4, with TRBD1 as a possible D gene (6 bases). Germline V CDR1 and CDR2: SGHVS, FNYEAQ. The V end was cut by 5 bases, the J end by 10 bases, with 20 bases between. The CDR3 sequence is 15 residues long. The CDR3: CASSRGGTLGGKLFF. In DNA form, the CDR3 reads TGTGCCAGCAGCCGGGGGGGGACACTAGGTGGAAAACTGTTTTTT.

This clonotype was picked up many times. The J gene is TRBJ2-7, the V gene TRBV4-1, with 7 bases fitting TRBD1. Germline loops: CDR1 MGHRA, CDR2 YSYEKL. V shed 4 bases, J shed 5 bases, and the junction held 5 bases outside the gene matches. This CDR3 region has 13 residues. The DNA for the CDR3 is TGCGCCAGCAGCCGTGGACAGGTGGACGAGCAGTACTTC. Translation: CASSRGQVDEQYF.

This clonotype has a handful of counts. The V gene is TRBV20-1, the J gene TRBJ2-2, with 12 nucleotides matching TRBD2. The CDR3 runs to 15 residues. V lost 3 bases to trimming and J lost 5 bases; unmatched junction nucleotides: 4. The germline V gene encodes CDR1 DFQATT and CDR2 SNEGSKA (reference sequence). CDR3 sequence reads: CSASLAGGITGELFF. CDR3 DNA: TGCAGTGCTAGCCTAGCGGGAGGGATAACCGGGGAGCTGTTTTTT.

This clonotype was seen repeatedly, ten times or more. The chain uses TRBV2 and TRBJ1-3, with TRBD1 as a possible D gene (5 bases). The CDR3 is 14 amino acids. Germline V gene lookup returns CDR1 SNHLY and CDR2 FYNNEI. The V end lost 6 bases, the J end lost 7 bases, and 16 bases lay between the germline ends. This CDR3 reads CASSSDSPGNTIYF. For the CDR3, the DNA is TGTGCCAGCAGCTCCGACAGTCCCGGTAACACCATATATTTT.

There are many counts of this clonotype. The V call is TRBV6-1, the J call TRBJ2-1; D may be TRBD1 or TRBD2 (5 bases each). In germline, CDR1 is MNHNS, CDR2 SASEGT. The CDR3 covers 15 residues. V lost 2 bases to trimming and J lost 3 bases, with 11 bases between them. CDR3 region: CASSEQRGGYNEQFF. DNA of the CDR3: TGTGCCAGCAGTGAACAGAGGGGCGGCTACAATGAGCAGTTCTTC.

This clonotype occurred a few times. J is TRBJ2-1 and V is TRBV12-3 or TRBV12-4; D is ambiguous. The V gene lost 2 bases and the J gene lost 2 bases, with 4 bases spanning the gap. CDR3 size: 13 residues. CDR3 residues: CASSLSTYNEQFF. The CDR3 DNA follows: TGTGCCAGCAGTTTATCAACCTACAATGAGCAGTTCTTC.

This clonotype was counted only a few times. The V gene is TRBV28, the J gene TRBJ1-1; weak D call: TRBD1 (5 bases). Trimming pared 2 bases from V and 1 base from J, leaving 14 bases between. Germline V gene sequence: CDR1 MDHEN, CDR2 SYDVKM. The CDR3 loop spans 16 amino acids. In DNA, the CDR3 is TGTGCCAGCAGTTTAAAATCGGGGCGGCCGAACACTGAAGCTTTCTTT. This sequence encodes CASSLKSGRPNTEAFF.

There are a few counts of this clonotype. V and J are TRBV12-3 or TRBV12-4 and TRBJ2-4, with D tentatively TRBD1 or TRBD2 (5 bases each). The CDR3 has 15 residues. The V and J ends lost 6 bases and 1 base respectively, with 13 bases between them. The CDR3 nucleotides are TGTGCCAGCAGACGACAGAGGGAGGCCAAAAACATTCAGTACTTC. It codes for CASRRQREAKNIQYF.

This clonotype turned up a few times. CDR3 sequence reads: CASSLEASGRASQYF. The CDR3 nucleotides are TGTGCCAGCAGCTTAGAGGCTAGCGGGAGGGCCTCCCAGTATTTT. The chain couples TRBV11-2 to TRBJ2-3; 12 nucleotides agree with TRBD2. CDR3 length: 15 amino acids. V dropped 0 bases and J dropped 12; count of bases not matched to a gene: 7. Germline-derived CDR1 and CDR2 are SGHAT and FQNNGV.

This clonotype was picked up a small number of times. At one end the junction does not follow the germline gene, possibly because of a read error. The V call is TRBV5-5, the J call TRBJ1-5; D is undetermined. Germline values: CDR1 SGHKS, CDR2 YYEKEE (reference sequence). The CDR3 is 14 residues long. The CDR3 sequence: CASSLGPGPQPQLF. The CDR3, as DNA: TGTGCCAGCAGCTTGGGGCCAGGCCCGCAGCCCCAGCTTTTT.